This record looks at one T cell receptor (beta chain) sequence and its context. Produced via immunoSEQ multiplex PCR; TCRdb's table is partial and in-frame only. The sample includes 250,000 or so clones, 90% of them seen just once. The data originate from a study of blood T cell repertoires in COVID-19. On the study more broadly: Collection of acute and convalescent COVID-19 samples took place in the United States, Italy and Spain. T cells, B-cell-depleted T cells, or PBMCs supplied cDNA or gDNA.

The CDR3 extends over 18 amino acids. Germline V gene lookup returns CDR1 LGHNA and CDR2 YNFKEQ. With 0 bases clipped from V and 0 bases from J, the junction kept 4 bases outside the gene matches. The specimen was peripheral blood. The rearrangement links TRBV4-2 to TRBJ2-6; 8 bases are a match to TRBD1. The clonotype was recovered from a woman aged 55-69 years with COVID-19, enrolled during active disease. DNA for the CDR3: TGTGCCAGCAGCCAAGAGGGGACAGGCCCCTCTGGGGCCAACGTCCTGACTTTC. This translates into CASSQEGTGPSGANVLTF.